This paragraph covers one TCR beta chain sequence. Its antigen is unknown. Assay used: immunoSEQ multiplex PCR; TCRdb lists only in-frame clones, some missing. This table has about 180,000 clones, around 85% appearing once. The record originates from a study of cytomegalovirus exposure and HLA in healthy donors. Study outcomes and limitations: Diagnosis of cytomegalovirus status made by the classifier reportedly showed high specificity and sensitivity.

CDR3 length equals 16 residues. Per the germline V gene, CDR1 is SGHRS and CDR2 is YFSETQ. V was shortened by 4 bases and J by 0 bases, with 15 bases between the two germline ends. What was sequenced was PBMCs. The chain employs TRBV5-1 and TRBJ2-3, with a weak D call TRBD2 (6 bases). This receptor was taken from a young man in good health and CMV-seropositive. CDR3 residues: CASSPGGSASTDTQYF. The CDR3 bases are TGCGCCAGCAGCCCCGGGGGTAGCGCGAGCACAGATACGCAGTATTTT.